This is a list of T cell receptor beta chains from one sample in a study of blood T cell repertoires in COVID-19. The data were produced by immunoSEQ multiplex PCR, yet TCRdb's version contains in-frame clones alone and is incomplete. The sample holds around 160,000 clones, 80% to 90% seen once. Sequenced input: peripheral blood. These receptors all come from a man aged 18 to 35 with COVID-19, enrolled during active disease. Each CDR3 is given with its conserved first and last residue. The D gene is left open where the match is weak. For some rows the clone size is stated as once, few or many, or as a class when expanded; others skip it.

abundance: -; v_gene: TRBV3-1/TRBV3-2; d_gene: TRBD2; j_gene: TRBJ2-3; CDR3aa: CASSQTSGASTDTQYF; CDR3nt: TGTGCCAGCAGCCAGACCAGCGGGGCTAGCACAGATACGCAGTATTTT
abundance: -; v_gene: TRBV28; d_gene: -; j_gene: TRBJ1-2; CDR3aa: CASSPSGILGSTANYGYTF; CDR3nt: TGTGCCAGCAGTCCTTCAGGTATTCTGGGGAGCACAGCTAACTATGGCTACACCTTC
abundance: once; v_gene: TRBV15; d_gene: TRBD2; j_gene: TRBJ2-7; CDR3aa: CATSRDSGRAQQYF; CDR3nt: TGTGCCACCAGCAGAGATAGCGGGAGGGCCCAGCAGTACTTC
abundance: once; v_gene: TRBV13; d_gene: TRBD2; j_gene: TRBJ2-7; CDR3aa: CASRSGGREQYF; CDR3nt: TGTGCCAGCAGATCGGGGGGGCGAGAGCAGTACTTC
abundance: once; v_gene: TRBV7-9; d_gene: -; j_gene: TRBJ1-4; CDR3aa: CASSLERLSEKLLF; CDR3nt: TGTGCCAGCAGCTTAGAGCGGCTAAGCGAAAAACTGCTTTTT
abundance: -; v_gene: TRBV9; d_gene: -; j_gene: TRBJ2-3; CDR3aa: CASSPWTLTSSTDTQYF; CDR3nt: TGTGCCAGCAGCCCTTGGACACTTACCTCTAGCACAGATACGCAGTATTTT
abundance: -; v_gene: TRBV7-2; d_gene: -; j_gene: TRBJ1-5; CDR3aa: CASSLWQGFNQPQHF; CDR3nt: TGTGCCAGCAGCTTATGGCAGGGGTTTAATCAGCCCCAGCATTTT
abundance: -; v_gene: TRBV3-1/TRBV3-2; d_gene: -; j_gene: TRBJ2-1; CDR3aa: CASSQDFRGHEQFF; CDR3nt: TGTGCCAGCAGCCAAGATTTCAGGGGCCATGAGCAGTTCTTC
abundance: once; v_gene: TRBV5-6; d_gene: -; j_gene: TRBJ2-7; CDR3aa: CASSLDRTYEQYF; CDR3nt: TGTGCCAGCAGCTTGGACAGAACCTACGAGCAGTACTTC
abundance: -; v_gene: TRBV5-4; d_gene: -; j_gene: TRBJ2-1; CDR3aa: CASSLDRGVEQFF; CDR3nt: TGTGCCAGCAGCTTGGATCGGGGAGTAGAGCAGTTCTTC
abundance: -; v_gene: TRBV5-5; d_gene: -; j_gene: TRBJ1-3; CDR3aa: CASSGGGSSGNTIYF; CDR3nt: TGTGCCAGCAGCGGGGGGGGTTCCTCCGGAAACACCATATATTTT
abundance: -; v_gene: TRBV6-1; d_gene: TRBD2; j_gene: TRBJ2-7; CDR3aa: CASSLAGGPGEQYF; CDR3nt: TGTGCCAGCTCCCTAGCGGGAGGGCCTGGCGAGCAGTACTTC
abundance: once; v_gene: TRBV18; d_gene: TRBD1; j_gene: TRBJ2-1; CDR3aa: CASSPKRAGGMDEQFF; CDR3nt: TGTGCCAGCTCACCCAAGCGGGCAGGGGGCATGGATGAGCAGTTCTTC
abundance: -; v_gene: TRBV19; d_gene: -; j_gene: TRBJ1-1; CDR3aa: CASSIGAGRAEAFF; CDR3nt: TGTGCCAGTAGTATAGGGGCGGGGAGGGCTGAAGCTTTCTTT
abundance: few; v_gene: TRBV20-1; d_gene: TRBD2; j_gene: TRBJ2-7; CDR3aa: CSASHGRAGEQYF; CDR3nt: TGCAGTGCTAGTCACGGGAGGGCCGGAGAGCAGTACTTC
abundance: -; v_gene: TRBV27; d_gene: TRBD1; j_gene: TRBJ1-1; CDR3aa: CASSPSGTGQAFF; CDR3nt: TGTGCCAGCAGTCCATCCGGGACAGGGCAAGCTTTCTTT
abundance: few; v_gene: TRBV19; d_gene: TRBD2; j_gene: TRBJ2-1; CDR3aa: CASSAGTSVYNEQFF; CDR3nt: TGTGCCAGTAGTGCCGGGACTAGCGTCTACAATGAGCAGTTCTTC
abundance: once; v_gene: TRBV11-3; d_gene: -; j_gene: TRBJ2-5; CDR3aa: CASSLTGAETQYF; CDR3nt: TGTGCCAGCAGCTTAACGGGAGCGGAGACCCAGTACTTC
abundance: -; v_gene: TRBV28; d_gene: -; j_gene: TRBJ2-5; CDR3aa: CASSSLRDSQETQYF; CDR3nt: TGTGCCAGCAGTTCGCTTAGAGACTCGCAAGAGACCCAGTACTTC
abundance: -; v_gene: TRBV6-2/TRBV6-3; d_gene: TRBD2; j_gene: TRBJ2-7; CDR3aa: CASSYSGRVYEQYF; CDR3nt: TGTGCCAGTAGTTATAGCGGGAGAGTTTACGAGCAGTACTTC
abundance: -; v_gene: TRBV10-1; d_gene: -; j_gene: TRBJ2-7; CDR3aa: CASIMYRSGGEQYF; CDR3nt: TGCGCCAGCATCATGTACAGGTCAGGGGGGGAGCAGTACTTC
abundance: -; v_gene: TRBV5-6; d_gene: TRBD2; j_gene: TRBJ2-3; CDR3aa: CASSGALAGAAPDTQYF; CDR3nt: TGTGCCAGCAGTGGGGCCCTAGCGGGAGCAGCCCCAGATACGCAGTATTTT
abundance: once; v_gene: TRBV7-2; d_gene: TRBD2; j_gene: TRBJ2-7; CDR3aa: CASSSLGLAHSYEQYF; CDR3nt: TGTGCCAGCAGCTCGCTGGGACTAGCACATTCCTACGAGCAGTACTTC
abundance: -; v_gene: TRBV9; d_gene: TRBD1; j_gene: TRBJ2-7; CDR3aa: CASSAGTGPVQYF; CDR3nt: TGTGCCAGCAGCGCCGGGACAGGTCCCGTGCAGTACTTC
abundance: -; v_gene: TRBV6-6; d_gene: TRBD2; j_gene: TRBJ2-6; CDR3aa: CASSQSSGRYLGGANVLTF; CDR3nt: TGTGCCAGCAGTCAATCTAGCGGGAGGTACTTAGGTGGGGCCAACGTCCTGACTTTC
abundance: -; v_gene: TRBV5-8; d_gene: TRBD1; j_gene: TRBJ1-2; CDR3aa: CASSLDRGGDRF; CDR3nt: TGTGCCAGCAGCTTAGACAGGGGGGGCGATCGCTTC
abundance: -; v_gene: TRBV7-8; d_gene: -; j_gene: TRBJ1-4; CDR3aa: CASRRDRYNEKLFF; CDR3nt: TGTGCCAGCAGACGAGACAGGTACAATGAAAAACTGTTTTTT
abundance: -; v_gene: TRBV11-2; d_gene: TRBD2; j_gene: TRBJ2-7; CDR3aa: CASSSSGTFGEQYF; CDR3nt: TGTGCCAGCAGCTCTAGCGGGACCTTTGGGGAGCAGTACTTC
abundance: -; v_gene: TRBV29-1; d_gene: -; j_gene: TRBJ2-7; CDR3aa: CSVVGEGTRAYEQYF; CDR3nt: TGCAGCGTTGTCGGGGAAGGGACAAGGGCCTACGAGCAGTACTTC
abundance: -; v_gene: TRBV10-3; d_gene: TRBD2; j_gene: TRBJ2-2; CDR3aa: CAIAPGSGSSGELFF; CDR3nt: TGTGCCATCGCTCCGGGGAGCGGGAGTTCCGGGGAGCTGTTTTTT
abundance: -; v_gene: TRBV5-5; d_gene: TRBD1; j_gene: TRBJ1-1; CDR3aa: CASSPARDRLRGATEAFF; CDR3nt: TGTGCCAGCAGCCCCGCCCGGGACAGGCTCCGTGGGGCCACTGAAGCTTTCTTT
abundance: few; v_gene: TRBV30; d_gene: TRBD2; j_gene: TRBJ2-2; CDR3aa: CAWRRLAGNTGELFF; CDR3nt: TGTGCCTGGAGGCGACTAGCGGGAAATACCGGGGAGCTGTTTTTT
abundance: -; v_gene: TRBV29-1; d_gene: -; j_gene: TRBJ2-5; CDR3aa: CSVVLFQETQYF; CDR3nt: TGCAGCGTTGTATTGTTTCAAGAGACCCAGTACTTC
abundance: -; v_gene: TRBV19; d_gene: TRBD2; j_gene: TRBJ2-2; CDR3aa: CASTPVSGGRAPGELFF; CDR3nt: TGTGCCAGTACCCCCGTGTCTGGCGGGAGGGCCCCCGGGGAGCTGTTTTTT
abundance: -; v_gene: TRBV7-8; d_gene: -; j_gene: TRBJ2-1; CDR3aa: CASSSGLAQYYNEQFF; CDR3nt: TGTGCCAGCAGCTCCGGTTTAGCTCAATACTACAATGAGCAGTTCTTC
abundance: -; v_gene: TRBV28; d_gene: -; j_gene: TRBJ1-5; CDR3aa: CASSRWQSNQPQHF; CDR3nt: TGTGCCAGCAGTCGATGGCAAAGCAATCAGCCCCAGCATTTT
abundance: -; v_gene: TRBV3-1/TRBV3-2; d_gene: TRBD1; j_gene: TRBJ1-1; CDR3aa: CASSRTGTGVTEAFF; CDR3nt: TGTGCCAGCAGCCGGACCGGGACAGGGGTTACTGAAGCTTTCTTT
abundance: -; v_gene: TRBV9; d_gene: TRBD1; j_gene: TRBJ2-6; CDR3aa: CASSVRDRGSVLTF; CDR3nt: TGTGCCAGCAGCGTAAGGGACAGGGGCAGTGTCCTGACTTTC
abundance: -; v_gene: TRBV25-1; d_gene: TRBD2; j_gene: TRBJ2-2; CDR3aa: CASSEAGGREELFF; CDR3nt: TGTGCCAGCAGTGAAGCGGGCGGGAGGGAGGAGCTGTTTTTT
abundance: -; v_gene: TRBV25-1; d_gene: -; j_gene: TRBJ2-1; CDR3aa: CASSARGRRAYNEQFF; CDR3nt: TGTGCCAGCAGTGCTCGAGGGCGTAGGGCCTACAATGAGCAGTTCTTC
abundance: few; v_gene: TRBV15; d_gene: -; j_gene: TRBJ1-5; CDR3aa: CATSSRGAVQPQHF; CDR3nt: TGTGCCACCAGCAGCCGGGGGGCGGTCCAGCCCCAGCATTTT
abundance: -; v_gene: TRBV27; d_gene: -; j_gene: TRBJ1-1; CDR3aa: CASHLAVNTEAFF; CDR3nt: TGTGCCAGCCATCTCGCAGTGAACACTGAAGCTTTCTTT
abundance: -; v_gene: TRBV14; d_gene: TRBD1; j_gene: TRBJ1-2; CDR3aa: CASSRVTGGGYGYTF; CDR3nt: TGTGCCAGCAGCCGAGTGACAGGGGGCGGATATGGCTACACCTTC